This TCR beta chain appears in the sequencing data of a study of identical twins. Template switching added a universal primer site; cDNA carried unique molecular identifiers. MiXCR, run by TCRdb on the 5' RACE reads, gives a single entry per CDR3 protein. The table shows roughly 750,000 distinct CDR3 sequences, with about 20% occurring only once. The V end was cut by 7 bases, the J end by 4 bases, with 13 bases between. CDR1 and CDR2 (germline): DFQATT, SNEGSKA (reference sequence). This CDR3 is built from 12 residues. The data were also submitted as part of a second study, on T cells expressing NK-cell markers. According to that study: Repertoires of TCR beta were obtained from T cells sorted as CD3+CD56+NKG2C+, CD3+CD56+NKG2C- and CD3+CD56-NKG2C+.

Material for sequencing was PBMCs. The rearrangement links TRBV20-1 to TRBJ2-5; D unclear. This TCR came from a woman aged 18 to 35 in good health. Written as DNA, the CDR3 is TGCAGTGGTAGCTTAACGGGAGAGACCCAGTACTTC. Residues: CSGSLTGETQYF.